The following is a T cell receptor beta chain sequence with its context. These data are taken from a study of blood T cell repertoires in COVID-19. Turning to the study itself: Samples taken during acute and convalescent COVID-19 were collected in the United States, Italy and Spain. PBMCs, B-cell-depleted T cells, or T cells were the source of the cDNA or gDNA that made up the material.

As handled by the study authors: Cell counts per sample came from amplifying reference gene primers. Clones were sequenced by immunoSEQ multiplex PCR, and TCRdb holds only the in-frame ones, with some missing. V and J calls and clone size are copied from that table; D and trimming were computed from the DNA. Found here are around 85,000 clones, 87% of them singletons; the top ten hold 5% to 5.5%. This CDR3 comprises 15 residues. The trim removed 5 bases at V and 2 bases at J, leaving 4 bases unmatched. CDR1 is MNHEY, CDR2 SVGAGI, per germline. Sequencing was done on a sample of peripheral blood. This receptor was obtained from a man between 60 and 75 years old with acute or convalescent COVID-19. The chain links TRBV6-5 to TRBJ1-4; 8 bases align to TRBD1. The chain's CDR3 is CASSPQGATNEKLFF. CDR3 sequence (DNA): TGTGCCAGCAGTCCCCAGGGGGCTACTAATGAAAAACTGTTTTTT.